This T cell receptor beta chain was found in a study of tumor and adjacent non-tumor tissue in lung cancer. Notes on the study in general: Normal lung showed higher cumulative top 100 clone frequency than tumor. Compared with tumor, normal lung showed significantly lower TCR diversity.

Three rounds of nested PCR, following a modified ARM-PCR protocol, produced the TCRbeta library. Each CDR3 protein gets one entry after TCRdb re-called the multiplex PCR reads with MiXCR. The sample carries about 43,000 distinct CDR3 sequences, approximately 57% recorded once. As for this clonotype: Its antigen is unknown. At one end, the junction sequence differs from germline, possibly due to a read error.

The CDR3 is 16 amino acids. CDR1 and CDR2 (germline): SGHRS, YFSETQ. RNA was extracted from bulk tissue without any cell sorting. The normal lung tissue was taken more than 3 cm from the tumor edge. Chemotherapy-naive patients with new lung cancer underwent thoracic surgery in China, August–late 2014. The sequence was collected from a man between 50 and 59 years old with non-small cell lung cancer. V gene TRBV5-1 combines with J gene TRBJ2-3; the match to TRBD1 covers 12 bases. The sequenced sample was distant non-tumor lung tissue. CDR3 sequence reads: CASSPGQGARTDTQYF. The CDR3 region has the DNA TGTGCCAGCAGCCCGGGACAGGGGGCCCGTACAGATACGCAGTATTTT.